This T cell receptor beta chain is drawn from a study of cytomegalovirus exposure and HLA in healthy donors. This CDR3 region has 14 residues. The V end was cut by 4 bases, the J end by 5 bases, with 15 bases between. Germline V gives CDR1 SGHRS, CDR2 YFSETQ. In regard to this clone: Antigen: not known.

Primers for the PCR totalled 60 Vbeta and 13 Jbeta. Only in-frame clones appear in the TCRdb table, and some are missing; sequencing was by immunoSEQ multiplex PCR. The sample has around 30,000 clones. Study outcomes and limitations: The study recorded some 160 TCR beta chains that were cytomegalovirus-associated. Previous analysis showed most TCR beta V segments were productive about 87% or about 30% of the time. Both high specificity and high sensitivity reportedly marked the classifier's diagnosis of cytomegalovirus status. Rates of TCR association differed by HLA locus in a later analysis, with DRB1 highest and HLA-C lowest.

The sample consisted of PBMCs. The chain recombines TRBV5-1 with TRBJ1-1, with D perhaps TRBD1 (5 bases). The source of this sequence is a man younger than 45 in good health and CMV-seronegative. CDR3 sequence (DNA): TGCGCCAGCAGCGCCTCCGGGGGTGGGACTGAAGCTTTCTTT. This translates into CASSASGGGTEAFF.